The 17 T cell receptor beta chains listed next were all sequenced from one sample in a study of T cells in Graves' hyperthyroidism and ophthalmopathy. RNA transcripts gave rise to amplified TCR beta CDR3 regions. Carried out on the TCR CDR3, a first-round RT-PCR used the HTBI primer set. TCRdb called the multiplex PCR reads again in MiXCR, with one record for every CDR3 protein. The sample has approximately 380,000 distinct CDR3 sequences, more than 13% seen once. Sequenced material: blood. The receptor set was obtained from a man over 45 with Graves' ophthalmopathy.

In its sample, this clonotype was seen a few times. The V gene is TRBV27, the J gene TRBJ2-7; 15 bases agree with TRBD2. This CDR3 contains 17 residues. CDR1 is MNHEY and CDR2 is SMNVEV in the germline V gene (reference sequence). Unmatched junction bases numbered 8, after V lost 5 bases and J lost 3 bases. This CDR3 is CASSGRTSGRAFYEQYF. CDR3 DNA: TGTGCCAGCAGTGGACGGACTAGCGGGAGGGCCTTCTACGAGCAGTACTTC.

In this sample, this clonotype turned up many times. This chain links TRBV2 with TRBJ2-5; 10 nucleotides align to TRBD2. The CDR3 has 16 residues. V shed 5 bases, J shed 1 base, and the junction held 7 bases outside the gene matches. The germline V gene has CDR1 SNHLY and CDR2 FYNNEI. DNA for the CDR3: TGTGCCAGCAGTTTACGGACTAGCGGAGGCCAAGAGACCCAGTACTTC. Translation: CASSLRTSGGQETQYF.

This clonotype was counted many times. In DNA, the CDR3 is TGTGCCAGCAGCTTGGGCAGGGCGGGGGAGACCCAGTACTTC. Its protein product is CASSLGRAGETQYF. The V call is TRBV5-8, the J call TRBJ2-5, with TRBD2 as a possible D gene (6 bases). Germline V gene data show CDR1 as SGHTS and CDR2 as YDEGEE. CDR3 length: 14 residues. The ends were cut back, 0 bases at V and 5 bases at J, with 11 bases in the middle.

This clonotype was seen repeatedly, ten times or more. The chain joins TRBV2 to TRBJ2-7; TRBD2 matches 7 bases. Germline V gene sequence: CDR1 SNHLY, CDR2 FYNNEI. Trimming cost V 4 bases and J 5 bases; bases outside gene matches: 11. This CDR3 comprises 15 residues. CDR3 DNA: TGTGCCAGCAGTGTTCCTGCGGGAGTCGTACACGAGCAGTACTTC. It encodes CASSVPAGVVHEQYF.

This clonotype was detected many times. The V call is TRBV30, the J call TRBJ1-3; tentatively, D is TRBD1 (6 bases). Germline CDR1 and CDR2: GTSNPN and SVGIG (reference sequence). Deletions cut 3 bases from V and 4 bases from J, with 13 bases between. This CDR3 comprises 14 residues. The DNA of the CDR3 is TGTGCCTGGAGCGCAGGGGTAGGGGGAAACACCATATATTTT. It codes for CAWSAGVGGNTIYF.

This clonotype was counted a few times. The rearrangement links TRBV20-1 to TRBJ2-7; 8 positions match TRBD2. Germline trimming cut 7 bases from V and 8 bases from J; bases unmatched to any gene: 4. Germline values: CDR1 DFQATT, CDR2 SNEGSKA (reference sequence). This CDR3 has 10 amino acids. CDR3 in DNA: TGCAGTGGGGCGGGGGGTCAGCAGTACTTC. It encodes CSGAGGQQYF.

In its sample, this clonotype was seen many times. The J gene is TRBJ2-1, the V gene TRBV28; D ambiguous. In germline, CDR1 is MDHEN, CDR2 SYDVKM. The V gene lost 4 bases and the J gene lost 0 bases, with 10 bases spanning the gap. The CDR3 consists of 15 residues. CDR3 sequence reads: CASSSQAPSYNEQFF. CDR3 DNA: TGTGCCAGCAGTTCCCAGGCACCCTCCTACAATGAGCAGTTCTTC.

This clonotype was counted between two and nine times. The V call is TRBV5-1, the J call TRBJ1-2; no clear D gene. V was trimmed by 0 bases and J by 4 bases, leaving 7 bases between them. CDR1 is SGHRS, CDR2 YFSETQ, per germline. The CDR3 covers 13 residues. The CDR3 is CASSLERFYGYTF. CDR3 DNA sequence: TGCGCCAGCAGCTTGGAACGGTTCTATGGCTACACCTTC.

There are many counts of this clonotype. The CDR3 region is CASSSLVGGYTF. CDR3 coding DNA: TGTGCCAGCAGCTCTCTAGTTGGAGGCTACACCTTC. The gene calls are TRBV7-2 and TRBJ1-2; D is ambiguous. The V and J ends lost 4 bases and 8 bases respectively, with 11 bases between them. Germline CDR1 and CDR2: SGHTA and FQGNSA. The length of the CDR3 is 12 residues.

The V and J genes are TRBV6-2 or TRBV6-3 and TRBJ2-7, with D perhaps being TRBD1 or TRBD2 (5 bases each). The CDR3 length is 16 residues. Germline loops: CDR1 MNHEY, CDR2 SVGEGT. Trimming took 6 bases from V and 3 from J, leaving 21 bases between them. CDR3 in amino acids: CASSPYGTSKDYEQYF. The CDR3 DNA follows: TGTGCCAGCAGCCCATACGGGACCTCCAAGGACTACGAGCAGTACTTC.

This clonotype was observed at least ten times. This chain uses TRBV28 with TRBJ2-5; 7 bases map to TRBD2. Germline assignment: CDR1 MDHEN and CDR2 SYDVKM. J was trimmed by 4 bases and V by 8 bases; bases with no gene match: 10. The CDR3 length is 14 residues. CDR3 protein: CASCPAGGGETQYF. The CDR3, as DNA: TGTGCCAGCTGCCCGGCGGGCGGGGGAGAGACCCAGTACTTC.

This clonotype was detected a few times. V and J are TRBV10-2 and TRBJ2-7, with a possible D match to TRBD1 (6 bases). The CDR3 is made up of 15 amino acids. The germline V and J ends were trimmed by 7 bases and 0 bases, with 16 bases remaining between them. Germline CDR1 and CDR2: WSHSY and SAAADI. DNA for the CDR3: TGCGCCAGCAAGAACGGACAGAGGAGCTCCTACGAGCAGTACTTC. Its protein is CASKNGQRSSYEQYF.

At least ten counts were recorded for this clonotype. V and J are TRBV19 and TRBJ2-5; the D gene is possibly TRBD2 (6 bases). The CDR3 spans 15 residues. Trimming stripped 6 bases from V and 5 bases from J, with 19 bases between. Germline loops: CDR1 LNHDA, CDR2 SQIVND (reference sequence). As DNA, the CDR3 is TGTGCCAGTAGAGGGTGGCAGGGAGGTTCGGAGACCCAGTACTTC. This encodes CASRGWQGGSETQYF. The whole variable domain, filled in from reference TRBV19 and TRBJ2-5, reads DGGITQSPKYLFRKEGQNVTLSCEQNLNHDAMYWYRQDPGQGLRLIYYSQIVNDFQKGDIAEGYSVSREKKESFPLTVTSAQKNPTAFYLCASRGWQGGSETQYFGPGTRLLVL.

This clonotype was detected ten times or more. This chain links TRBV20-1 with TRBJ2-1; TRBD1 agrees at 10 bases. Trimming removed 7 bases from V and 0 bases from J; junction bases left unmatched: 3. CDR3 length equals 14 residues. Germline V gene lookup returns CDR1 DFQATT and CDR2 SNEGSKA (reference sequence). In DNA, the CDR3 is TGCAGTGGAAGGGACAGGGGCTCCTACAATGAGCAGTTCTTC. Translating gives CSGRDRGSYNEQFF.

The rearrangement uses TRBV6-1 and TRBJ2-7; D is undetermined. The CDR3 runs to 17 residues. Deletions cut 9 bases from V and 3 bases from J, with 27 bases between. CDR1 and CDR2 from the germline V gene are MNHNS and SASEGT. In DNA, the CDR3 is TGTGCCAGAAAACCGCCTGAGACGAACCCAGCCTTCTACGAGCAGTACTTC. It translates to CARKPPETNPAFYEQYF.

J is TRBJ2-5 and V is TRBV12-3 or TRBV12-4; no clear D. V was cut by 3 bases and J by 1 base, with 9 bases left in between. The CDR3 loop spans 14 amino acids. CDR3 loop: CASSFVSTQETQYF. CDR3 bases: TGTGCCAGCAGTTTTGTCAGTACCCAAGAGACCCAGTACTTC.

This clonotype was seen a few times. The chain uses TRBV6-5 and TRBJ1-3, with D possibly TRBD1 on 6 matching bases. CDR1 is MNHEY, CDR2 SVGAGI, per germline. The CDR3 contains 15 residues. Trimming removed 4 bases at V and 1 base at J, with 11 bases between. CDR3 region: CASSSGVGSGNTIYF. CDR3 nucleotides: TGTGCCAGCAGTTCAGGGGTTGGGTCTGGAAACACCATATATTTT.